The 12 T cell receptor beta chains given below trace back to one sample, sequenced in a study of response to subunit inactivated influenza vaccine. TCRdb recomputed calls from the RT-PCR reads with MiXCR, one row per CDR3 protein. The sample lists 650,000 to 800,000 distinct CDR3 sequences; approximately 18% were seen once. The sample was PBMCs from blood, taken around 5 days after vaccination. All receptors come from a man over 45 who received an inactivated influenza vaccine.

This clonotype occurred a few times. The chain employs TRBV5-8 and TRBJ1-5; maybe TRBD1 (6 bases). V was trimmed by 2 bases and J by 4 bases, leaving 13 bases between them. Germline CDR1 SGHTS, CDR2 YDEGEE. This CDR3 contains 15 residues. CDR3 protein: CASSLGTLRNQPQHF. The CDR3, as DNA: TGTGCCAGCAGCTTAGGGACATTACGAAATCAGCCCCAGCATTTT.

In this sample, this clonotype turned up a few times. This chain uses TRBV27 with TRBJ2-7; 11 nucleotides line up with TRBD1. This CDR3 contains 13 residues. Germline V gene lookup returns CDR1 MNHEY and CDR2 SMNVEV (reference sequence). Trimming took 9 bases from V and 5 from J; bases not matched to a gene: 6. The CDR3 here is CASRRTGGNEQYF. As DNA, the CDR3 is TGTGCCAGTCGACGGACAGGGGGCAACGAGCAGTACTTC.

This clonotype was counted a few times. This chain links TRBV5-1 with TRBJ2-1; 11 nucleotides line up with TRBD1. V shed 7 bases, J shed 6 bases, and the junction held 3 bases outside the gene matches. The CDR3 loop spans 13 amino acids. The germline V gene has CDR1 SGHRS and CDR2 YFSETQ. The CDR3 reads CASGTGGRNEQFF. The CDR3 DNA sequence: TGCGCCAGCGGGACAGGGGGTCGCAATGAGCAGTTCTTC.

CDR3 in DNA: TGCAGCGTTGAAACAGGGAACACTGAAGCTTTCTTT. Translated, it gives CSVETGNTEAFF. V is TRBV29-1 and J is TRBJ1-1, with D possibly TRBD1 on 5 matching bases. Trimming pared 2 bases from V and 1 base from J, leaving 5 bases between. Germline V lookup: CDR1 SQVTM, CDR2 ANQGSEA. CDR3 length: 12 amino acids.

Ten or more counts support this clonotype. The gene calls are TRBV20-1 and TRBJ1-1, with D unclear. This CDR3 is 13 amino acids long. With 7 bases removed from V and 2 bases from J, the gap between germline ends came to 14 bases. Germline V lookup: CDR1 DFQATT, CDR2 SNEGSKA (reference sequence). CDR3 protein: CSVTGSLNTEAFF. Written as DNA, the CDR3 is TGCAGTGTTACGGGATCCCTTAACACTGAAGCTTTCTTT.

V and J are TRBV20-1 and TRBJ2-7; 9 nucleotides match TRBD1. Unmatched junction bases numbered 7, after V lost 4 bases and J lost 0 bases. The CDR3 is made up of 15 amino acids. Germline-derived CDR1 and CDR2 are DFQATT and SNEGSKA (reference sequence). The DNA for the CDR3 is TGCAGTGCTAATCCCGGGACAGGGATCTCCTACGAGCAGTACTTC. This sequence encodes CSANPGTGISYEQYF.

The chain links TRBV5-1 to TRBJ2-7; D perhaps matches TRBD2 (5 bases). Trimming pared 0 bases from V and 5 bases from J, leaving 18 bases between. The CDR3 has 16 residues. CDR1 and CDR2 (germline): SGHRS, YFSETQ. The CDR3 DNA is TGCGCCAGCAGCTTGGTAAATCCCGGGATGCTCGACGAGCAGTACTTC. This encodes CASSLVNPGMLDEQYF.

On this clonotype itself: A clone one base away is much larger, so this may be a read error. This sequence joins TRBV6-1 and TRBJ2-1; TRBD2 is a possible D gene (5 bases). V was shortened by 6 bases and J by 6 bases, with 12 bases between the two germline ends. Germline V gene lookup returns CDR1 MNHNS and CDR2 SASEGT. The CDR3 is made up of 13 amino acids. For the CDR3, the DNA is TGTGCCAGCAGCACGGACTGGATCAATGAGCAGTTCTTC. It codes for CASSTDWINEQFF.

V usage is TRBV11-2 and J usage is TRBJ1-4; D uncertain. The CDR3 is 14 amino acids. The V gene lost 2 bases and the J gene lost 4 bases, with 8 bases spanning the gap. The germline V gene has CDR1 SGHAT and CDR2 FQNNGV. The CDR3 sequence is CASSLNAVNEKLFF. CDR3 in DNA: TGTGCCAGCAGCTTAAACGCAGTTAATGAAAAACTGTTTTTT.

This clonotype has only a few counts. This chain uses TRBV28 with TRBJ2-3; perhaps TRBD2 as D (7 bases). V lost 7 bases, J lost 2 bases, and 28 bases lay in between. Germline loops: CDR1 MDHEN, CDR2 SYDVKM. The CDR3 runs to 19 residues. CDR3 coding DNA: TGTGCCAGCAAGTCCCGAACTCTAAGGGGGGGGGACTTCACAGATACGCAGTATTTT. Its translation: CASKSRTLRGGDFTDTQYF.

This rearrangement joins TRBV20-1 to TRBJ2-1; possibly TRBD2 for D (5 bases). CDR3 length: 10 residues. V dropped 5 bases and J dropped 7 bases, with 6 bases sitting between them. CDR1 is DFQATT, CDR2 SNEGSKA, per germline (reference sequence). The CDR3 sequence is CSAQRNEQFF. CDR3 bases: TGCAGTGCTCAGCGGAATGAGCAGTTCTTC.

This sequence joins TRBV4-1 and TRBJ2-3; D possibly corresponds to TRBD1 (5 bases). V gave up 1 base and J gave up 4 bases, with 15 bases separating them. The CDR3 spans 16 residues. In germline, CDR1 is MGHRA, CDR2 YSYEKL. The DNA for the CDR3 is TGCGCCAGCAGCCAAGGGCACTGGCAGGGCTCAGATACGCAGTATTTT. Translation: CASSQGHWQGSDTQYF.